Below are 10 T cell receptor beta chains sequenced from a single sample in a study of T cells in women clearing cervical HPV infection. Sequencing used immunoSEQ multiplex PCR; TCRdb keeps in-frame clones, though not all of them. The listing contains 25,000 to 30,000 clones. Input material: blood buffy coat. All receptors come from a woman aged 18 to 75 with a cervical HPV16 infection that either progressed to CIN3+ or cleared (not recorded which).

To note about this clone: The missing CDR3 end, 3 residues past where the read stops, is filled in from the germline J gene. The J gene is TRBJ1-2, the V gene TRBV2; the D gene is possibly TRBD1 (5 bases). The CDR3 extends over 15 amino acids. V was cut by 5 bases and J by 2 bases, with 15 bases left in between. Germline values: CDR1 SNHLY, CDR2 FYNNEI. The CDR3 protein is CASSLTLGGNYGYTF. Incomplete CDR3 DNA: TGTGCCAGCAGTCTTACTCTCGGGGGGAACTATGGC.

A word on this clone: Sequencing ends 3 residues short of the CDR3 end; the germline J gene provides the rest. V and J are TRBV6-1 and TRBJ2-7; 9 bases fit TRBD1. J gave up 5 bases and V 4 bases, and 12 bases lay outside the gene matches. The CDR3 runs to 16 residues. Germline V gene sequence: CDR1 MNHNS, CDR2 SASEGT. CDR3 DNA (partial): TGTGCCAGCAGTGTGTTACCGGGACAGGGTTCCAACGAG. Residues: CASSVLPGQGSNE. The full CDR3 reads CASSVLPGQGSNEQYF.

Worth noting for this clone: With the read ending 3 residues before the CDR3 end, the germline J gene is used to fill in that end. J is TRBJ1-1 and V is TRBV11-1, with 7 nucleotides matching TRBD1. J gave up 4 bases and V 5 bases, and 10 bases lay outside the gene matches. Germline CDR1 and CDR2: SGHAT and FQDESV (reference sequence). The CDR3 sequence is 15 residues long. The CDR3 here is CASSPVGRGATEAFF. The DNA read from the CDR3 is TGTGCCAGCAGCCCGGTCGGCAGGGGGGCCACTGAA.

Details on this clone: The read gets to within 3 residues of the CDR3 end, and the germline J gene fills in the rest. V is TRBV20-1 and J is TRBJ1-2; tentatively, D is TRBD1 (6 bases). The CDR3 totals 13 residues. Germline CDR1 reads DFQATT; CDR2 reads SNEGSKA (reference sequence). The CDR3 DNA, read in part, is TGCAGTGCTAGTGGGGGCCCTTCGGAAGGC. The encoded protein is CSASGGPSEG. In full, the CDR3 reads CSASGGPSEGYTF.

The CDR3 sequence is CASSRDRGVHEQYF. The CDR3 DNA, read in part, is TGTGCCAGCAGCCGTGACAGGGGCGTCCACGAG. V gene TRBV7-2 combines with J gene TRBJ2-7, with TRBD1 matching 8 bases. Read sequence stops 3 residues before the CDR3 end, and the germline J gene provides the missing end. This CDR3 contains 14 residues. Losses at the gene ends were 5 bases for V and 5 bases for J; bases not matched to a gene: 8. The V gene's germline CDR1 is SGHTA and CDR2 FQGNSA.

Points on this clone: The CDR3 end is not reached by the read, which stops 3 residues before it; the germline J gene fills it in. V and J are TRBV19 and TRBJ1-2; maybe TRBD1 (6 bases). Trimming pared 0 bases from V and 7 bases from J, leaving 18 bases between. The germline V gene encodes CDR1 LNHDA and CDR2 SQIVND (reference sequence). The CDR3 totals 16 residues. The sequenced CDR3 bases are TGTGCCAGTAGTATAGATCACCGTCGGGGGGGCTCTGGC. Its translation is CASSIDHRRGGSG. The CDR3 in full is CASSIDHRRGGSGYTF.

The DNA read from the CDR3 is TGTGCCAGCAGTTTCTCCGGGGAG. It translates to CASSFSGE. The whole CDR3 protein is CASSFSGELFF. This chain uses TRBV27 with TRBJ2-2; no definite D call. The read halts 3 residues ahead of the CDR3 end, with the missing end drawn from the germline J gene. CDR3 size: 11 residues. Germline loops: CDR1 MNHEY, CDR2 SMNVEV (reference sequence). V was pared by 3 bases and J by 6 bases, with 2 bases between.

As regards this clone: One junction end does not reproduce the germline sequence, and a read error may be involved. The DNA ends 3 residues before the CDR3 does, and the rest of the CDR3 is filled in from the germline J gene. The chain is built from TRBV7-7 and TRBJ2-3; perhaps TRBD1 as D (5 bases). Germline lookup yields CDR1 SSHAT and CDR2 FNYEAQ (reference sequence). This CDR3 is built from 15 residues. The covered CDR3 bases are TGTGCTAGCAGCTTAGCCTTGACAGCGACAGATACG. It yields the protein CASSLALTATDT. The entire CDR3 protein reads CASSLALTATDTQYF.

As concerns this clone: The read comes to an end 3 residues before the CDR3 does, leaving the germline J gene to fill in the end. The chain employs TRBV20-1 and TRBJ1-1; D may be TRBD1 (5 bases). The germline V gene has CDR1 DFQATT and CDR2 SNEGSKA (reference sequence). The CDR3 length is 14 residues. V was trimmed by 0 bases and J by 4 bases, leaving 12 bases between them. The DNA read from the CDR3 is TGCAGTGCTAGAGATATAGGGGTCAGCACTGAA. As protein: CSARDIGVSTE. In full, the CDR3 reads CSARDIGVSTEAFF.

About this clone: The CDR3 is cut off 3 residues early in the read; its end comes from the germline J gene. The chain employs TRBV19 and TRBJ2-4; 10 bases are shared with TRBD1. This CDR3 has 16 residues. CDR1 is LNHDA and CDR2 is SQIVND in the germline V gene (reference sequence). The sequenced CDR3 bases are TGTGCCAGTACCTCGCTGAGGGGACAGGGGAGGCATGGT. Its protein product is CASTSLRGQGRHG. The CDR3, in full, reads CASTSLRGQGRHGQYF.